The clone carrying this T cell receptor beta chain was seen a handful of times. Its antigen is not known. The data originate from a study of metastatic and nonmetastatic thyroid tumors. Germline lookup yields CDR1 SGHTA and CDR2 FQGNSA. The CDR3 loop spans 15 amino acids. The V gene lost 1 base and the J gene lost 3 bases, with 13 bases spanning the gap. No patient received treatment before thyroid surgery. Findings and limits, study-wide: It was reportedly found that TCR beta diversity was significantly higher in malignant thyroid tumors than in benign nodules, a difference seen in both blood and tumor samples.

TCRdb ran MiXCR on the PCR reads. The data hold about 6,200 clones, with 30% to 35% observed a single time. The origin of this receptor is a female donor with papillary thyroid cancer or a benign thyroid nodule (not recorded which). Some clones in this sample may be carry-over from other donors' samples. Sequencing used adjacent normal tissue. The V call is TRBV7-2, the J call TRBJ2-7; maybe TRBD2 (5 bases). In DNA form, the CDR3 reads TGTGCCAGCAGCTTAGGGTGGACTCGGAGCTACGAGCAGTACTTC. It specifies CASSLGWTRSYEQYF.